This T cell receptor (beta chain) was obtained from a study of patients and donors after allogeneic stem cell transplantation. In this sample, this clonotype turned up a few times. This CDR3 comprises 16 residues. Germline-derived CDR1 and CDR2 are DFQATT and SNEGSKA (reference sequence). V was pared by 0 bases and J by 4 bases, with 16 bases between. MiXCR was run by TCRdb on the RT-PCR reads, yielding one entry per CDR3 protein. Of about 200,000 distinct CDR3 sequences in the sample, around 40% were seen once. The V and J genes are TRBV20-1 and TRBJ1-3, with D tentatively TRBD1 (6 bases). This receptor was identified in a human donor who was either an allogeneic HSCT recipient or a stem cell or donor lymphocyte infusion donor (not recorded which). It is not recorded whose cells these are; they may come from a transplant donor. Input material: blood, either unsorted or a sorted T cell fraction (not recorded which). CDR3 sequence: CSARDEIGGTGNTIYF. CDR3 nucleotides: TGCAGTGCTAGAGACGAAATTGGGGGGACAGGAAACACCATATATTTT.